This passage covers 22 T cell receptor beta chains from one sample sequenced in a study of blood T cell repertoires in COVID-19. Only in-frame clones appear in the TCRdb table, and some are missing; sequencing was by immunoSEQ multiplex PCR. The sample records roughly 330,000 clones, roughly 88% being singletons. Input material: peripheral blood. The receptors come from a woman aged 45-65 years with active or convalescent COVID-19.

This chain joins TRBV7-2 and TRBJ1-6, with a weak D call TRBD1 (6 bases). Germline lookup yields CDR1 SGHTA and CDR2 FQGNSA. The CDR3 covers 20 residues. V shed 0 bases and J shed 2 bases, with 20 bases lying between them. The CDR3 DNA is TGTGCCAGCAGCTTAGCGTCAGCCAGGGGAAAGTTCCCCTATAATTCACCCCTCCACTTT. Amino acids: CASSLASARGKFPYNSPLHF.

This chain connects TRBV6-5 to TRBJ1-3; D not resolved. The CDR3 sequence is 13 residues long. V shed 7 bases and J shed 3 bases, with 10 bases lying between them. Looked up from germline, CDR1 is MNHEY and CDR2 is SVGAGI. The CDR3 loop is CASTPPGGNTIYF. DNA of the CDR3: TGTGCCAGCACACCCCCGGGTGGAAACACCATATATTTT.

This rearrangement joins TRBV6-5 to TRBJ1-4, with 7 bases fitting TRBD1. Germline CDR1 MNHEY, CDR2 SVGAGI. The CDR3 spans 14 residues. Trimming at V came to 6 bases and at J to 10 bases, leaving 11 bases not matched to a gene. Here the CDR3 reads CASRDLRDSGKLFF. The DNA of the CDR3 is TGTGCCAGCAGAGATCTCCGGGACAGCGGAAAACTGTTTTTT.

The rearrangement uses TRBV5-5 and TRBJ2-6; D may be TRBD2 (6 bases). V lost 5 bases, J lost 4 bases, and 16 bases lay in between. Germline V CDR1 and CDR2: SGHKS, YYEKEE (reference sequence). The CDR3 sequence is 16 residues long. The CDR3 DNA is TGTGCCAGCAGACCCTCTCTAGCGCGCGGGGCCAACGTCCTGACTTTC. This translates into CASRPSLARGANVLTF.

The V gene is TRBV19, the J gene TRBJ1-4, with D uncertain. V was shortened by 2 bases and J by 5 bases, with 15 bases between the two germline ends. Germline lookup yields CDR1 LNHDA and CDR2 SQIVND (reference sequence). The CDR3 is 16 amino acids. The CDR3, as DNA: TGTGCCAGTAGTATATTTCCGGGAGCCGCCAATGAAAAACTGTTTTTT. This encodes CASSIFPGAANEKLFF.

The V gene is TRBV5-1, the J gene TRBJ2-2; 9 bases line up with TRBD2. CDR1 SGHRS and CDR2 YFSETQ come from the germline V gene. V shed 5 bases, J shed 1 base, and the junction held 9 bases outside the gene matches. This CDR3 has 17 amino acids. Here the CDR3 reads CASSSRLAAKNTGELFF. DNA for the CDR3: TGCGCCAGCAGTTCCCGACTAGCGGCAAAGAACACCGGGGAGCTGTTTTTT.

The chain has TRBV2 and TRBJ2-5; 11 positions agree with TRBD2. V lost 8 bases and J lost 1; bases outside the gene matches: 3. This CDR3 region has 14 residues. Per germline, CDR1 SNHLY and CDR2 FYNNEI. CDR3 residues: CASLGLAVQETQYF. DNA for the CDR3: TGTGCCAGCCTGGGACTAGCGGTCCAAGAGACCCAGTACTTC.

This chain uses TRBV6-2 or TRBV6-3 with TRBJ1-5; 8 bases line up with TRBD1. Trimming at V came to 6 bases and at J to 7 bases, leaving 8 bases not matched to a gene. The V gene's germline CDR1 is MNHEY and CDR2 SVGEGT. The CDR3 is 14 amino acids. CDR3 DNA sequence: TGTGCCAGCAGCCCCCGGGACAGGCGACAGCCCCAGCATTTT. It encodes CASSPRDRRQPQHF.

The rearrangement joins TRBV4-2 to TRBJ1-1; weak D call: TRBD1 (5 bases). This CDR3 has 14 amino acids. V was shortened by 1 base and J by 5 bases, with 11 bases between the two germline ends. From germline, CDR1 is LGHNA and CDR2 YNFKEQ. CDR3 region: CASSQVSGGTEAFF. In DNA, the CDR3 is TGTGCCAGCAGCCAAGTATCCGGGGGAACTGAAGCTTTCTTT.

As regards this clone: This CDR3 is also generated by other DNA sequences in the sample. The chain links TRBV3-1 (or the pseudogene TRBV3-2) to TRBJ1-1; D is unresolved. CDR1 and CDR2 from the germline V gene are LGHDT and YNNKEL (reference sequence). There are 14 residues in the CDR3. Trimming took off 0 bases at V and 1 base at J, with 6 bases between the two ends. CDR3 residues: CASSQDLGNTEAFF. As DNA, the CDR3 is TGTGCCAGCAGCCAAGATCTAGGGAACACTGAAGCTTTCTTT.

Comment on this clone: In this CDR3 the conserved last residue, phenylalanine or tryptophan, is missing, so a read error is likely. The limits of the CDR3 on the DNA are not certain, so only TCRdb's listed CDR3 is given. The rearrangement uses TRBV6-5 and TRBJ1-2. Germline loops: CDR1 MNHEY, CDR2 SVGAGI. Both ends counted, the CDR3 spans 11 residues. The CDR3 sequence: CASSPYTPGGY.

V usage is TRBV9 and J usage is TRBJ2-1; 10 bases match TRBD2. Germline CDR1 is SGDLS and CDR2 is YYNGEE. The V and J ends lost 1 base and 7 bases, in that order; junction bases with no gene match: 14. The CDR3 contains 18 residues. The CDR3, as DNA: TGTGCCAGCAGCGTAACCCTAAAGGGTAGCGGGAGGCCTAATGAGCAGTTCTTC. This encodes CASSVTLKGSGRPNEQFF.

The chain carries TRBV27 and TRBJ2-6; D is possibly TRBD2 (6 bases). V dropped 1 base and J dropped 0 bases, with 13 bases sitting between them. Germline CDR1 is MNHEY and CDR2 is SMNVEV (reference sequence). The CDR3 sequence is 18 residues long. CDR3 sequence (DNA): TGTGCCAGCAGTTTATTGGGGAAGGGAGGCTCTGGGGCCAACGTCCTGACTTTC. Encoded protein: CASSLLGKGGSGANVLTF.

The chain has TRBV7-2 and TRBJ1-1, with D possibly being TRBD1 (6 bases). V lost 6 bases and J 0 bases, leaving 11 bases between the germline ends. This CDR3 is 14 amino acids long. CDR1 is SGHTA and CDR2 is FQGNSA in the germline V gene. The CDR3 protein is CASRFQGLNTEAFF. The CDR3 bases are TGTGCCAGCAGGTTCCAGGGGCTGAACACTGAAGCTTTCTTT.

The J gene is TRBJ2-7, the V gene TRBV3-1 (or the pseudogene TRBV3-2); 12 bases line up with TRBD2. V lost 6 bases and J lost 4; bases outside the gene matches: 1. The CDR3 extends over 13 amino acids. The germline CDR1 and CDR2 sequences are LGHDT and YNNKEL (reference sequence). The CDR3 here is CASSLAGGYEQYF. The CDR3 coding sequence is TGTGCCAGCAGTCTAGCGGGAGGGTACGAGCAGTACTTC.

J is TRBJ2-3 and V is TRBV4-3, with TRBD2 matching over 8 bases. Germline CDR1 and CDR2: LGHNA and YSLEER. CDR3 size: 15 residues. J gave up 2 bases and V 3 bases, and 4 bases lay outside the gene matches. CDR3 nucleotides: TGCGCCAGCAGCCACACTAGCGGTTCCACAGATACGCAGTATTTT. This translates into CASSHTSGSTDTQYF.

The rearrangement joins TRBV7-2 to TRBJ2-1; the D gene is possibly TRBD2 (5 bases). Germline V gene data show CDR1 as SGHTA and CDR2 as FQGNSA. V lost 5 bases and J 1 base, leaving 18 bases between the germline ends. The CDR3 runs to 17 residues. The CDR3 bases are TGTGCCAGCAGCGCCACTAGTTTTCGAGTGTCCTACAATGAGCAGTTCTTC. Amino acids: CASSATSFRVSYNEQFF. The full variable domain, in which reference TRBV7-2 and TRBJ2-1 provide the parts outside the CDR3, is GAGVSQSPSNKVTEKGKDVELRCDPISGHTALYWYRQSLGQGLEFLIYFQGNSAPDKSGLPSDRFSAERTGGSVSTLTIQRTQQEDSAVYLCASSATSFRVSYNEQFFGPGTRLTVL.

The chain is built from TRBV7-3 and TRBJ2-1; 8 positions agree with TRBD2. J was trimmed by 10 bases and V by 5 bases; bases with no gene match: 7. Germline CDR1 reads SGHTA; CDR2 reads FQGTGA. The CDR3 totals 13 residues. The CDR3 sequence is CASSPPGGREQFF. Written as DNA, the CDR3 is TGTGCCAGCAGCCCTCCGGGGGGGCGGGAGCAGTTCTTC.

The gene calls are TRBV5-6 and TRBJ1-2, with TRBD1 identical over 9 bases. Trimming removed 4 bases from V and 1 base from J; junction bases left unmatched: 8. The CDR3 sequence is 16 residues long. Germline-derived CDR1 and CDR2 are SGHDT and YYEEEE. This CDR3 is CASSPFDRGNNYGYTF. DNA of the CDR3: TGTGCCAGCAGCCCTTTTGACAGGGGGAATAACTATGGCTACACCTTC.

This chain uses TRBV7-2 with TRBJ1-2, with TRBD1 matching 9 bases. The V gene end was trimmed by 3 bases and the J gene end by 0 bases; junction bases not matched to a gene: 5. The CDR3 loop spans 16 amino acids. Germline CDR1 SGHTA, CDR2 FQGNSA. The CDR3 nucleotides read TGTGCCAGCAGCTTGGGTGGGACAGGGACTAACTATGGCTACACCTTC. Its translation is CASSLGGTGTNYGYTF.

J is TRBJ1-1 and V is TRBV5-4; perhaps TRBD1 as D (6 bases). Germline CDR1 SGHNT, CDR2 YYREEE (reference sequence). This CDR3 has 15 residues. V was trimmed by 3 bases and J by 0 bases, leaving 12 bases between them. The CDR3 DNA follows: TGTGCCAGCAGCTATCCAGGGGCATTGAACACTGAAGCTTTCTTT. It encodes CASSYPGALNTEAFF.

Remarks on this clone: A much more abundant neighbour one base away suggests this may be a read error. This sequence joins TRBV5-8 and TRBJ1-5; D might be TRBD1 (5 bases). Trimming stripped 0 bases from V and 0 bases from J, with 7 bases between. The CDR3 runs 15 residues. CDR1 and CDR2 from the germline V gene are SGHTS and YDEGEE. CDR3 sequence reads: CASSLGQFSNQPQHF. In DNA, the CDR3 is TGTGCCAGCAGCTTGGGACAGTTTAGCAATCAGCCCCAGCATTTT.